This TCR beta chain was recovered during a study of sequential checkpoint blockade in melanoma. This clone was seen more than once but under ten times. Sample treatment: randomized to nivolumab then ipilimumab (arm A) or the reverse (arm B). Assay: immunoSEQ multiplex PCR; the TCRdb copy retains only in-frame clones and omits some. The data show around 12,000 clones, with over 70% seen just once and approximately 24% held by the top ten. This receptor was taken from a human donor with melanoma. Sequencing used CD8+ T cells sorted from blood (inferred from file names), obtained from a patient given nivolumab and ipilimumab in sequence.

CDR3 DNA sequence: TGTGCCAGCAGTGAAGTCACGGGACTAGCGGGAGGACCGCAGTATTTT. This gives the protein CASSEVTGLAGGPQYF. The rearrangement links TRBV25-1 to TRBJ2-3, with TRBD2 matching over 15 bases. This CDR3 spans 16 amino acids. V gave up 2 bases and J gave up 10 bases; unmatched junction bases: 7. Germline-derived CDR1 and CDR2 are MGHDK and SYGVNS.